The sequence of this T cell receptor (beta chain) was determined in a study of cytotoxic CD8 clonotypes in ibrutinib-treated CLL. For the study at large: The taking of response samples occurred after a median around 11 months of treatment, with a range of 6 to 36.

The V gene lost 8 bases and the J gene lost 2 bases, with 16 bases spanning the gap. Germline CDR1 reads MNHNY; CDR2 reads SVGAGI (reference sequence). The length of the CDR3 is 14 residues. This clone was observed a handful of times. Antigen unknown. Study-wide results and caveats: Treatment saw public clonotypes, which were uncommon, either contract or stay stable. Baseline clonality was higher than in age-matched healthy donors and moved in step with circulating CD8+ T-cell counts. Whereas clonality rose at ibrutinib response, it declined toward baseline at progression.

TCRdb's table, derived via immunoSEQ multiplex PCR, lists solely in-frame clones and lacks some. The table records about 160,000 clones, 84% of them present only once. This clonotype was obtained from a human donor with chronic lymphocytic leukemia. The chain joins TRBV6-6 to TRBJ2-7, with a possible D match to TRBD1 (5 bases). The sequencing used PBMCs, collected after 24 months of ibrutinib treatment. CDR3 protein: CASLVWKGTYEQYF. The CDR3 DNA follows: TGTGCCAGCTTGGTTTGGAAGGGGACCTACGAGCAGTACTTC.